These 19 T cell receptor beta chains were sequenced from one sample in a study of blood T cells in healthy people across ages (dated by TCRdb to about 2015). Library construction relied on 5' RACE. Sequenced using an Illumina HiSeq 2500. The second PCR ran for roughly 6 to 11 cycles and used a J-beta primer mix along with a sample-barcoded 5' primer. TCRdb took the public reads, trimmed them with fastp at Q25, ran MiXCR for clone calling and kept in-frame beta chains. Rows with one shared CDR3 protein collapse into an entry with the most common genes and DNA. The sample table holds 1 million or so distinct CDR3 sequences, of which 20% to 25% were seen once. The top ten constitute less than 0.75% of the sample. The data also belong to a second study, concerning T cells of mothers and their children.

The sequencing sample was made of blood. The origin of the receptors is a girl aged 2-15 years in good health.

This clonotype appeared a single time. The CDR3 DNA sequence: TGCAGTGCTAGAGATACTCCGGGCCCCCGGTACTTC. Its protein is CSARDTPGPRYF. The genes are TRBV20-1 and TRBJ2-7; D remains ambiguous. Germline-derived CDR1 and CDR2 are DFQATT and SNEGSKA (reference sequence). Trimming shortened V by 0 bases and J by 12 bases, and 15 bases separated the two germline ends. The CDR3 runs 12 residues.

A few counts support this clonotype. The chain joins TRBV19 to TRBJ2-7, with 7 bases aligning to TRBD2. The junction had 9 bases not matched to a gene; V was cut back by 3 bases and J by 4 bases. The CDR3 has 15 amino acids. Germline V gene data show CDR1 as LNHDA and CDR2 as SQIVND (reference sequence). The CDR3 nucleotides read TGTGCCAGTAGTATCGACGGAGGGGAGGGGTACGAGCAGTACTTC. Amino acid sequence: CASSIDGGEGYEQYF.

This sequence joins TRBV20-1 and TRBJ1-2; D unclear. Germline V gene data show CDR1 as DFQATT and CDR2 as SNEGSKA (reference sequence). Trimming left V 0 bases short and J 6 bases short, with 20 bases between. The length of the CDR3 is 16 residues. The CDR3 here is CSARDHWEDERNGYTF. In nucleotides, the CDR3 is TGCAGTGCTAGAGACCATTGGGAGGACGAAAGAAATGGCTACACCTTC.

About this clonotype itself: A read error may produce the germline difference seen at one junction end. This chain links TRBV27 with TRBJ2-1; maybe TRBD1 (6 bases). CDR3 length equals 14 residues. Germline V gene data show CDR1 as MNHEY and CDR2 as SMNVEV (reference sequence). The CDR3: CASSLGGQQETQDF. The CDR3 bases are TGTGCCAGCAGCCTAGGTGGACAGCAAGAGACCCAGGACTTC.

A few counts support this clonotype. The chain carries TRBV12-3 or TRBV12-4 and TRBJ2-1, with 13 positions matching TRBD2. Unmatched junction bases numbered 12, after V lost 7 bases and J lost 9 bases. There are 16 residues in the CDR3. The chain's CDR3 is CASTRTSGGASTEQFF. The CDR3 DNA follows: TGTGCCAGCACCAGAACTAGCGGGGGGGCATCGACTGAGCAGTTCTTC.

The J gene is TRBJ2-7, the V gene TRBV6-6; D is possibly TRBD1 (6 bases). Trimming removed 2 bases from V and 7 bases from J, with 24 bases in between. Germline CDR1 reads MNHNY; CDR2 reads SVGAGI (reference sequence). CDR3 length: 17 residues. The CDR3 nucleotides are TGTGCCAGCAGTTACCGGTTGGGGGCACAGGAAGTAGGAGAGCAGTACTTC. Its protein product is CASSYRLGAQEVGEQYF.

This clonotype showed up many times. The J gene is TRBJ2-5, the V gene TRBV20-1; TRBD2 aligns across 14 bases. Unmatched junction bases numbered 5, after V lost 6 bases and J lost 5 bases. CDR3 length: 14 residues. Germline lookup yields CDR1 DFQATT and CDR2 SNEGSKA (reference sequence). The CDR3 reads CSAAGLAGVETQYF. For the CDR3, the DNA is TGCAGTGCAGCGGGACTAGCGGGAGTTGAGACCCAGTACTTC.

The chain employs TRBV15 and TRBJ2-5; tentatively, D is TRBD1 (6 bases). The end of the DNA is better explained by TRBJ2-7, so the J call may be wrong. Germline CDR1 and CDR2: LNHNV and YYDKDF (reference sequence). The CDR3 totals 15 residues. DNA for the CDR3: TGTGCCACCAGCAACACAGGGCTGGGGCCCTACGAGCAGTACTTC. Translating gives CATSNTGLGPYEQYF.

V gene TRBV12-5 combines with J gene TRBJ1-5; possible D gene TRBD1, 6 bases. The CDR3 spans 17 residues. Germline V gene data show CDR1 as LGHNT and CDR2 as FRNRAP. The V gene lost 2 bases and the J gene lost 2 bases, with 16 bases spanning the gap. CDR3 loop: CASGLILGGEGNQPQHF. The CDR3 bases are TGTGCTAGTGGTTTGATTTTAGGGGGGGAGGGCAATCAGCCCCAGCATTTT.

The genes are TRBV12-3 or TRBV12-4 and TRBJ2-4; tentative D call: TRBD1 (5 bases). V was cut by 5 bases and J by 11 bases, with 10 bases left in between. CDR3 length equals 11 residues. CDR3 loop: CASSQGTLQYF. CDR3 nucleotide sequence: TGTGCCAGCAGTCAGGGCACCCTTCAGTACTTC.

The chain links TRBV27 to TRBJ2-5; 8 bases agree with TRBD2. The J call may be mistaken, given a closer DNA end match to TRBJ2-1. This CDR3 is built from 14 residues. Germline CDR1 is MNHEY and CDR2 is SMNVEV (reference sequence). Written as DNA, the CDR3 is TGTGCCAGCAGTTGGTCGGGAGGGCCAGCAGAGCAGTTCTTC. This gives the protein CASSWSGGPAEQFF.

The V gene is TRBV2, the J gene TRBJ1-4; 7 bases map to TRBD1. CDR3 length equals 15 residues. Germline V gives CDR1 SNHLY, CDR2 FYNNEI. The V segment lost 7 bases and the J segment 8 bases; nucleotides outside the gene matches: 13. The CDR3 protein is CASKGGILMSEKLFF. CDR3 coding DNA: TGTGCCAGCAAAGGGGGCATACTTATGTCAGAAAAACTGTTTTTT.

This clonotype was detected a few times. The gene calls are TRBV10-3 and TRBJ1-2; 7 bases match TRBD1. From germline, CDR1 is ENHRY and CDR2 SYGVKD. This CDR3 contains 15 residues. With V trimmed by 6 bases and J by 4 bases, 11 bases remained unmatched. CDR3 region: CAISLGQESSYGYTF. CDR3 DNA: TGTGCCATCAGCCTAGGACAGGAAAGTAGCTATGGCTACACCTTC.

The V gene is TRBV20-1, the J gene TRBJ2-7, with TRBD2 matching 12 bases. Germline CDR1 reads DFQATT; CDR2 reads SNEGSKA (reference sequence). The CDR3 spans 15 residues. CDR3 sequence reads: CSAGLAGLSSYEQYF. DNA for the CDR3: TGCAGCGCCGGACTAGCGGGGTTGAGCTCCTACGAGCAGTACTTC.

This clonotype was seen only a few times. The chain uses TRBV20-1 and TRBJ2-5; TRBD2 matches at 13 bases. The better agreement between TRBJ2-1 and the DNA end casts doubt on the J call. Germline CDR1 and CDR2: DFQATT and SNEGSKA (reference sequence). This CDR3 comprises 15 residues. The CDR3 is CSARERTSGSYEQFF. The CDR3 DNA reads as TGCAGTGCTAGAGAGCGGACTAGCGGGAGTTATGAGCAGTTCTTC.

The chain combines TRBV4-2 with TRBJ2-1; 11 nucleotides align to TRBD2. CDR1 LGHNA and CDR2 YNFKEQ come from the germline V gene. The length of the CDR3 is 16 residues. V trimming: 0 bases; J trimming: 6 bases; junction bases outside the gene matches: 4. CDR3 in amino acids: CASSQEDSGGANEQFF. CDR3 sequence (DNA): TGTGCCAGCAGCCAAGAAGATAGCGGGGGGGCCAATGAGCAGTTCTTC.

The V gene is TRBV5-6, the J gene TRBJ1-5, with a possible D match to TRBD1 (5 bases). V lost 0 bases to trimming and J lost 5 bases, with 24 bases between them. The V gene's germline CDR1 is SGHDT and CDR2 YYEEEE. The length of the CDR3 is 19 residues. CDR3 in amino acids: CASSLASSGPRTRHQPQHF. For the CDR3, the DNA is TGTGCCAGCAGCTTGGCTAGTTCTGGTCCGCGGACAAGGCATCAGCCCCAGCATTTT. The complete variable domain, with remaining parts taken from reference TRBV5-6 and TRBJ1-5, reads DAGVTQSPTHLIKTRGQQVTLRCSPKSGHDTVSWYQQALGQGPQFIFQYYEEEERQRGNFPDRFSGHQFPNYSSELNVNALLLGDSALYLCASSLASSGPRTRHQPQHFGDGTRLSIL.

V is TRBV7-2 and J is TRBJ1-2; 10 bases are shared with TRBD1. This CDR3 comprises 14 residues. V shed 4 bases, J shed 7 bases, and the junction held 6 bases outside the gene matches. CDR1 and CDR2 from the germline V gene are SGHTA and FQGNSA. The CDR3 protein is CASSSGQGRFGYTF. The CDR3 DNA sequence: TGTGCCAGCAGCTCGGGACAGGGGAGGTTTGGCTACACCTTC.

V and J are TRBV5-1 and TRBJ1-4, with D unclear. The length of the CDR3 is 14 residues. The germline V and J ends were trimmed by 0 bases and 13 bases, with 16 bases remaining between them. Germline V gives CDR1 SGHRS, CDR2 YFSETQ. The CDR3 region is CASSLGEDPTRLFF. The CDR3 DNA reads TGCGCCAGCAGCTTGGGTGAGGACCCCACGAGACTGTTTTTT.